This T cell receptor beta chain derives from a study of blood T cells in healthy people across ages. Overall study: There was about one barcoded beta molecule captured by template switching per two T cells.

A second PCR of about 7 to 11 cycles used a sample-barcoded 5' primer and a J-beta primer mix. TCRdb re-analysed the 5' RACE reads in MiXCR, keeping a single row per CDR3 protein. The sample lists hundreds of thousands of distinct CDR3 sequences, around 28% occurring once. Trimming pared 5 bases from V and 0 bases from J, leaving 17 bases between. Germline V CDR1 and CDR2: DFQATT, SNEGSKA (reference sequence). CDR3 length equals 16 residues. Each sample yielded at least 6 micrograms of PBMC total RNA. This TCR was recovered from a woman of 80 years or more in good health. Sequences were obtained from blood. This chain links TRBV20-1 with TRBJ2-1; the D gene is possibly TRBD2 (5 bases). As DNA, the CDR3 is TGCAGTGCTGTCCCCCGAGCGGTTAGCTCCTACAATGAGCAGTTCTTC. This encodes CSAVPRAVSSYNEQFF.